The 21 T cell receptor beta chains below come from one sample, sequenced in a study of blood T cell repertoires in COVID-19. Some clones are missing from TCRdb's copy, which holds only in-frame ones; the method was immunoSEQ multiplex PCR. The repertoire holds over 200,000 clones, with approximately 90% as singletons. Specimen: peripheral blood. These receptors all come from a woman aged 35 to 49 who had recovered from COVID-19.

The chain carries TRBV27 and TRBJ2-7; 14 positions agree with TRBD2. The ends lost 5 bases at V and 6 bases at J; junction bases unmatched: 12. There are 17 residues in the CDR3. Looked up from germline, CDR1 is MNHEY and CDR2 is SMNVEV (reference sequence). CDR3 coding DNA: TGTGCCAGCAGTCTACCCCCCGGACTAGCGGGAGGTGGCGAGCAGTACTTC. Encoded protein: CASSLPPGLAGGGEQYF.

J is TRBJ2-6 and V is TRBV4-3; no definite D call. This CDR3 spans 15 amino acids. V dropped 4 bases and J dropped 4 bases, with 11 bases sitting between them. From germline, CDR1 is LGHNA and CDR2 YSLEER. The CDR3 sequence: CASSPVRGGANVLTF. Here the CDR3 DNA reads TGCGCCAGCAGCCCCGTACGTGGCGGGGCCAACGTCCTGACTTTC.

The genes are TRBV20-1 and TRBJ2-1; the D gene is possibly TRBD2 (5 bases). In germline, CDR1 is DFQATT, CDR2 SNEGSKA (reference sequence). CDR3 length: 10 residues. V gave up 5 bases and J gave up 9 bases, with 8 bases separating them. The CDR3 DNA reads as TGCAGTGCTGCACGGGGTGAGCAGTTCTTC. Amino acid sequence: CSAARGEQFF.

This clone was counted a few times. The gene calls are TRBV7-9 and TRBJ1-1, with D tentatively TRBD1 (5 bases). From germline, CDR1 is SEHNR and CDR2 FQNEAQ (reference sequence). V was trimmed by 3 bases and J by 3 bases, leaving 11 bases between them. The CDR3 contains 14 residues. Here the CDR3 reads CASSFGHPDTEAFF. CDR3 DNA: TGTGCCAGCAGCTTTGGACACCCGGACACTGAAGCTTTCTTT. Full variable domain (rest looked up from reference TRBV7-9 and TRBJ1-1): DTGVSQNPRHKITKRGQNVTFRCDPISEHNRLYWYRQTLGQGPEFLTYFQNEAQLEKSRLLSDRFSAERPKGSFSTLEIQRTEQGDSAMYLCASSFGHPDTEAFFGQGTRLTVV.

The V and J genes are TRBV11-3 and TRBJ1-1; D might be TRBD1 (5 bases). The CDR3 runs to 11 residues. Germline CDR1 reads SGHNT; CDR2 reads YENEEA. V was trimmed by 10 bases and J by 5 bases, leaving 11 bases between them. The CDR3 loop reads CATRAGTEAFF. CDR3 DNA sequence: TGTGCCACCAGGGCAGGAACTGAAGCTTTCTTT. Full variable domain (remainder filled in from reference TRBV11-3 and TRBJ1-1): EAGVVQSPRYKIIEKKQPVAFWCNPISGHNTLYWYLQNLGQGPELLIRYENEEAVDDSQLPKDRFSAERLKGVDSTLKIQPAELGDSAVYLCATRAGTEAFFGQGTRLTVV.

In its sample, this clone was seen a few times. This chain uses TRBV4-2 with TRBJ2-2; D is unclear. Germline-derived CDR1 and CDR2 are LGHNA and YNFKEQ. The CDR3 spans 14 residues. Trimming shortened V by 5 bases and J by 6 bases, and 13 bases separated the two germline ends. CDR3 in amino acids: CASSGAQWAGELFF. In DNA form, the CDR3 reads TGTGCCAGCAGCGGTGCACAGTGGGCCGGGGAGCTGTTTTTT.

The chain carries TRBV4-2 and TRBJ2-5; 9 nucleotides agree with TRBD2. V trimming: 4 bases; J trimming: 4 bases; junction bases outside the gene matches: 10. Germline V CDR1 and CDR2: LGHNA, YNFKEQ. The CDR3 covers 16 residues. CDR3 sequence reads: CASSPGLAIWGETQYF. The DNA for the CDR3 is TGTGCCAGCAGCCCCGGACTAGCGATTTGGGGAGAGACCCAGTACTTC.

The chain joins TRBV3-1 (or the pseudogene TRBV3-2) to TRBJ1-1; D is ambiguous. With 0 bases removed from V and 6 bases from J, the gap between germline ends came to 8 bases. This CDR3 is 13 amino acids long. The V gene's germline CDR1 is LGHDT and CDR2 YNNKEL (reference sequence). CDR3 in amino acids: CASSQDWAAEAFF. CDR3 coding DNA: TGTGCCAGCAGCCAAGATTGGGCAGCTGAAGCTTTCTTT.

V gene TRBV5-4 combines with J gene TRBJ2-1; TRBD2 aligns across 12 bases. The germline CDR1 and CDR2 sequences are SGHNT and YYREEE (reference sequence). There are 15 residues in the CDR3. The ends lost 0 bases at V and 12 bases at J; junction bases unmatched: 7. The CDR3 DNA sequence: TGTGCCAGCAGCTTGGCGATGGCTAGCGGGAGGGCGCAGTTCTTC. Amino acids: CASSLAMASGRAQFF.

V gene TRBV11-2 combines with J gene TRBJ2-2; 14 positions match TRBD2. V lost 5 bases and J lost 6; bases outside the gene matches: 14. Germline CDR1 SGHAT, CDR2 FQNNGV. The CDR3 is made up of 19 amino acids. CDR3 amino acids: CASSPAPGTSGRVAGELFF. The CDR3 DNA follows: TGTGCCAGCAGCCCCGCACCCGGGACTAGCGGGAGAGTAGCCGGGGAGCTGTTTTTT.

The V call is TRBV19, the J call TRBJ1-1; D might be TRBD1 (6 bases). The CDR3 is made up of 13 amino acids. Germline CDR1 and CDR2: LNHDA and SQIVND (reference sequence). V lost 1 base to trimming and J lost 8 bases, with 11 bases between them. CDR3 nucleotide sequence: TGTGCCAGTAGTATAGTCCGGGGGGCGGAAGCTTTCTTT. It translates to CASSIVRGAEAFF.

In nucleotides, the CDR3 is TGTGCCAGTAGTTCCCAGACAGGCTCCTATGGCTACACCTTC. As protein: CASSSQTGSYGYTF. The gene calls are TRBV19 and TRBJ1-2; D might be TRBD1 (6 bases). CDR3 length: 14 residues. Germline CDR1 is LNHDA and CDR2 is SQIVND (reference sequence). The V and J ends lost 5 bases and 4 bases respectively, with 14 bases between them.

This chain joins TRBV5-6 and TRBJ2-3; the D gene is possibly TRBD1 (5 bases). Trimming pared 3 bases from V and 6 bases from J, leaving 5 bases between. Germline V lookup: CDR1 SGHDT, CDR2 YYEEEE. The CDR3 is 11 amino acids. The CDR3 loop is CASSYRDTQYF. CDR3 bases: TGTGCCAGCAGCTACAGGGATACGCAGTATTTT.

This sequence joins TRBV9 and TRBJ2-3; D gene unclear. V dropped 1 base and J dropped 7 bases, with 7 bases sitting between them. This CDR3 region has 12 residues. In germline, CDR1 is SGDLS, CDR2 YYNGEE. CDR3 protein: CASSVQENTQYF. CDR3 sequence (DNA): TGTGCCAGCAGCGTACAGGAAAATACGCAGTATTTT. Combining the CDR3 with reference TRBV9 and TRBJ2-3 gives the whole variable domain DSGVTQTPKHLITATGQRVTLRCSPRSGDLSVYWYQQSLDQGLQFLIQYYNGEERAKGNILERFSAQQFPDLHSELNLSSLELGDSALYFCASSVQENTQYFGPGTRLTVL.

CDR3 sequence reads: CASSPAGGTYEQYF. CDR3 DNA: TGTGCCAGCAGCCCAGCGGGCGGGACCTACGAGCAGTACTTC. The V and J genes are TRBV7-9 and TRBJ2-7; possibly TRBD2 for D (6 bases). This CDR3 has 14 residues. With 5 bases removed from V and 2 bases from J, the gap between germline ends came to 13 bases. Per the germline V gene, CDR1 is SEHNR and CDR2 is FQNEAQ (reference sequence).

V and J are TRBV7-9 and TRBJ2-7; maybe TRBD1 (5 bases). CDR3 length equals 16 residues. V dropped 3 bases and J dropped 3 bases, with 18 bases sitting between them. The germline gives CDR1 SEHNR, CDR2 FQNEAQ (reference sequence). The CDR3 coding sequence is TGTGCCAGCAGCTTGTGGGTAGGGGATAAGGGCTACGAGCAGTACTTC. It encodes CASSLWVGDKGYEQYF.

V usage is TRBV30 and J usage is TRBJ2-1; 9 nucleotides agree with TRBD2. CDR3 length: 15 amino acids. Germline trimming cut 4 bases from V and 5 bases from J; bases unmatched to any gene: 9. Germline values: CDR1 GTSNPN, CDR2 SVGIG (reference sequence). CDR3 sequence: CAWNPGSGRHNEQFF. The CDR3 region has the DNA TGTGCCTGGAACCCGGGGAGCGGGAGGCACAATGAGCAGTTCTTC.

This chain connects TRBV10-3 to TRBJ1-1; a weak D match, TRBD1 (6 bases). From germline, CDR1 is ENHRY and CDR2 SYGVKD. The CDR3 is 15 residues long. The V gene lost 4 bases and the J gene lost 3 bases, with 15 bases spanning the gap. In DNA form, the CDR3 reads TGTGCCATCAGTGGTACAGGGAGGGGGGACACTGAAGCTTTCTTT. Its protein product is CAISGTGRGDTEAFF.

The chain couples TRBV10-2 to TRBJ2-3, with D perhaps TRBD1 (5 bases). Between the trimmed V and J ends, which lost 6 bases and 1 base, there was a span of 11 bases. The CDR3 runs 14 residues. Germline V gene data show CDR1 as WSHSY and CDR2 as SAAADI. The CDR3 is CASRGPTRTDTQYF. CDR3 nucleotide sequence: TGCGCCAGCAGGGGGCCCACTCGCACAGATACGCAGTATTTT.

The chain has TRBV18 and TRBJ1-4, with D tentatively TRBD1 (6 bases). This CDR3 is 15 amino acids long. Germline V CDR1 and CDR2: KGHSH, LQKENI. V was pared by 2 bases and J by 5 bases, with 12 bases between. Here the CDR3 DNA reads TGTGCCAGCTCACCAGAGGGACACCAAAATGAAAAACTGTTTTTT. Encoded protein: CASSPEGHQNEKLFF.

This chain links TRBV6-5 with TRBJ2-2; 10 bases fit TRBD2. With 8 bases clipped from V and 5 bases from J, the junction kept 5 bases outside the gene matches. This CDR3 spans 14 amino acids. Germline CDR1 MNHEY, CDR2 SVGAGI. DNA of the CDR3: TGTGCCAGCCGTAGCGGGAGGTGGACCGGGGAGCTGTTTTTT. Translation: CASRSGRWTGELFF.